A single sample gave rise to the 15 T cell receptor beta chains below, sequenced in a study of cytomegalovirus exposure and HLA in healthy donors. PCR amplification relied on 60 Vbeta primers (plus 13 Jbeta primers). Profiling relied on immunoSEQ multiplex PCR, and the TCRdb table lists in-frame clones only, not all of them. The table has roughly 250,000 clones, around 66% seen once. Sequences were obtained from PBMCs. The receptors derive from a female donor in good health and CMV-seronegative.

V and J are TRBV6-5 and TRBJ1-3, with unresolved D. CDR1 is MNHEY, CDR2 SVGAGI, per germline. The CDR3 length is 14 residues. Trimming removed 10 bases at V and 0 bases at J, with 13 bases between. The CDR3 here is CATGVNPSGNTIYF. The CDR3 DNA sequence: TGTGCCACCGGAGTCAACCCCTCTGGAAACACCATATATTTT.

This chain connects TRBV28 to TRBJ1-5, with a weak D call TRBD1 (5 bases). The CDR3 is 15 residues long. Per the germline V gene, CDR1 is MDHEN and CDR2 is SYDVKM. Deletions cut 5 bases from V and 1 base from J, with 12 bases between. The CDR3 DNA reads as TGTGCCAGCAGTCAGGCGGGGGGAAGCAATCAGCCCCAGCATTTT. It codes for CASSQAGGSNQPQHF.

The CDR3 DNA reads TGTGCCAGTCCCGGACAGGGGATCTCCTACGAGCAGTACTTC. It encodes CASPGQGISYEQYF. The chain couples TRBV2 to TRBJ2-7; 9 positions match TRBD1. The V gene's germline CDR1 is SNHLY and CDR2 FYNNEI. This CDR3 comprises 14 residues. J was trimmed by 0 bases and V by 9 bases; bases with no gene match: 6. Combining the CDR3 with reference TRBV2 and TRBJ2-7 gives the whole variable domain EPEVTQTPSHQVTQMGQEVILRCVPISNHLYFYWYRQILGQKVEFLVSFYNNEISEKSEIFDDQFSVERPDGSNFTLKIRSTKLEDSAMYFCASPGQGISYEQYFGPGTRLTVT.

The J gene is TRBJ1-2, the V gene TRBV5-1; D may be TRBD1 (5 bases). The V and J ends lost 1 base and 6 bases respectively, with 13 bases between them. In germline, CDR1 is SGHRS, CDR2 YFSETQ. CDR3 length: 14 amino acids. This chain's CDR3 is CASSLLVGGNGYTF. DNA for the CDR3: TGCGCCAGCAGCTTGCTTGTGGGGGGAAATGGCTACACCTTC. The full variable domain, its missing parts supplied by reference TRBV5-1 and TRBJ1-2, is KAGVTQTPRYLIKTRGQQVTLSCSPISGHRSVSWYQQTPGQGLQFLFEYFSETQRNKGNFPGRFSGRQFSNSRSEMNVSTLELGDSALYLCASSLLVGGNGYTFGSGTRLTVV.

The DNA for the CDR3 is TGTGCCAGCAGCCCTTATCCCCTAGCGTTAATTTACAATGAGCAGTTCTTC. Its translation: CASSPYPLALIYNEQFF. The chain employs TRBV4-2 and TRBJ2-1; TRBD2 is a possible D gene (6 bases). V gave up 4 bases and J gave up 4 bases, with 20 bases separating them. Germline CDR1 reads LGHNA; CDR2 reads YNFKEQ. This CDR3 is built from 17 residues.

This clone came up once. The CDR3 coding sequence is TGTGCCAGCAGTTTTCCCGCGGCGCGGCCCCAGCATTTT. It codes for CASSFPAARPQHF. The genes are TRBV28 and TRBJ1-5, with D hard to call. The CDR3 runs to 13 residues. V lost 3 bases to trimming and J lost 9 bases, with 12 bases between them. Looked up from germline, CDR1 is MDHEN and CDR2 is SYDVKM.

CDR3 loop: CASSQEGLAGGLTGELFF. CDR3 DNA sequence: TGTGCCAGCAGCCAAGAGGGACTAGCGGGAGGTCTCACCGGGGAGCTGTTTTTT. V and J are TRBV4-2 and TRBJ2-2; 15 nucleotides align to TRBD2. The CDR3 spans 18 residues. Trimming removed 0 bases from V and 4 bases from J; junction bases left unmatched: 3. The V gene's germline CDR1 is LGHNA and CDR2 YNFKEQ.

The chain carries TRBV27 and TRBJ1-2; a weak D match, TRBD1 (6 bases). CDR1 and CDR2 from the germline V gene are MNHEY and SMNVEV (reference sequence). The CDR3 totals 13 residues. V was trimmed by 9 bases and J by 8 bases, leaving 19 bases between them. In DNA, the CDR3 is TGTGCCAGTAGATGGGGAACAGGGAACGGCTACACCTTC. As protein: CASRWGTGNGYTF.

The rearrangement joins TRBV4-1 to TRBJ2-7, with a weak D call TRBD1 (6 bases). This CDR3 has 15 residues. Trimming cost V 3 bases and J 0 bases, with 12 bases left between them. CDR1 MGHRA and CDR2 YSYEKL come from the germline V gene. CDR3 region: CASSQVGDTSYEQYF. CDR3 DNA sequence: TGCGCCAGCAGCCAGGTGGGGGACACCTCCTACGAGCAGTACTTC.

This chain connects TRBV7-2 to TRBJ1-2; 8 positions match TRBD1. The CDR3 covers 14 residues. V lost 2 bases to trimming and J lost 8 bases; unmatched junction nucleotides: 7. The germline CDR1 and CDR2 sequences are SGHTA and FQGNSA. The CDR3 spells CASSLIQGAGGYTF. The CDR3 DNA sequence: TGTGCCAGCAGCTTAATCCAGGGGGCGGGGGGCTACACCTTC. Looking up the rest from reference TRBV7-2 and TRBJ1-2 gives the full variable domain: GAGVSQSPSNKVTEKGKDVELRCDPISGHTALYWYRQSLGQGLEFLIYFQGNSAPDKSGLPSDRFSAERTGGSVSTLTIQRTQQEDSAVYLCASSLIQGAGGYTFGSGTRLTVV.

Written as DNA, the CDR3 is TGTGCCAGCAGCTTAGGACTACAAGAGACCCAGTACTTC. This gives the protein CASSLGLQETQYF. The rearrangement links TRBV7-9 to TRBJ2-5; D is possibly TRBD2 (5 bases). This CDR3 is 13 amino acids long. V lost 1 base, J lost 2 bases, and 5 bases lay in between. CDR1 and CDR2 from the germline V gene are SEHNR and FQNEAQ (reference sequence).

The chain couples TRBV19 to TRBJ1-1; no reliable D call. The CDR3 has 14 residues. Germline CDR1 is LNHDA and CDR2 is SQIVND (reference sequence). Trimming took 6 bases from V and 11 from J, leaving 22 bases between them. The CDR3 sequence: CASSHRGGPLEAFF. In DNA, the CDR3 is TGTGCCAGTAGCCACCGGGGAGGGCCCCTGGAGGCTTTCTTT.

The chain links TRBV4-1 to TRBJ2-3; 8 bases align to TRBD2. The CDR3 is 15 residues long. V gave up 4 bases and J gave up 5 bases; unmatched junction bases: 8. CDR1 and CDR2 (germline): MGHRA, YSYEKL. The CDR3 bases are TGCGCCAGCAGCCCAAGAGCGGGAGTGGGAGATACGCAGTATTTT. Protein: CASSPRAGVGDTQYF.

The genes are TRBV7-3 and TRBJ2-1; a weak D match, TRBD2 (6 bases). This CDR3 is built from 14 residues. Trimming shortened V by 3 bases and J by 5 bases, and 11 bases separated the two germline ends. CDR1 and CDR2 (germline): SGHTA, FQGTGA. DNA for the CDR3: TGTGCCAGCAGCTTCCGGCGGGGAGACAATGAGCAGTTCTTC. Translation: CASSFRRGDNEQFF.

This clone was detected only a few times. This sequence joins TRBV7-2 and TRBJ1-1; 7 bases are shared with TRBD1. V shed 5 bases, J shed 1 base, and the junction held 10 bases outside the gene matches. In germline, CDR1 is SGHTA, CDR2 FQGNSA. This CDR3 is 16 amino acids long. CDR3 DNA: TGTGCCAGCAGCCGAAGAAGACAGGGAACGAACACTGAAGCTTTCTTT. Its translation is CASSRRRQGTNTEAFF.